These 24 T cell receptor beta chains share one sample of origin, sequenced in a study of blood T cell repertoires in COVID-19. Only in-frame clones appear in the TCRdb table, and some are missing; sequencing was by immunoSEQ multiplex PCR. The sample records around 340,000 clones, around 85% being singletons. Material for sequencing was PBMCs or T cells enriched from blood (not recorded which). Source of these receptors: a woman aged 40 to 50 with acute COVID-19.

The chain couples TRBV11-2 to TRBJ2-3, with D perhaps TRBD2 (6 bases). Trimming took off 2 bases at V and 3 bases at J, with 9 bases between the two ends. Germline lookup yields CDR1 SGHAT and CDR2 FQNNGV. The CDR3 covers 14 residues. The CDR3 DNA is TGTGCCAGCAGCTTACAGCGGGTGACAGATACGCAGTATTTT. Translated, it gives CASSLQRVTDTQYF. Filled out from reference TRBV11-2 and TRBJ2-3, the complete variable domain reads EAGVAQSPRYKIIEKRQSVAFWCNPISGHATLYWYQQILGQGPKLLIQFQNNGVVDDSQLPKDRFSAERLKGVDSTLKIQPAKLEDSAVYLCASSLQRVTDTQYFGPGTRLTVL.

V usage is TRBV7-9 and J usage is TRBJ1-1, with D perhaps matching TRBD1 (5 bases). The CDR3 spans 16 residues. Trimming removed 0 bases at V and 2 bases at J, with 13 bases between. CDR1 SEHNR and CDR2 FQNEAQ come from the germline V gene (reference sequence). CDR3 bases: TGTGCCAGCAGCTTAGCGGGGAGGGGATTTAACACTGAAGCTTTCTTT. It is translated as CASSLAGRGFNTEAFF. Filled out from reference TRBV7-9 and TRBJ1-1, the complete variable domain reads DTGVSQNPRHKITKRGQNVTFRCDPISEHNRLYWYRQTLGQGPEFLTYFQNEAQLEKSRLLSDRFSAERPKGSFSTLEIQRTEQGDSAMYLCASSLAGRGFNTEAFFGQGTRLTVV.

Comments on this clone: The sample has other DNA sequences that encode this CDR3 too. This chain links TRBV19 with TRBJ1-5; D perhaps matches TRBD1 (6 bases). Germline V gene lookup returns CDR1 LNHDA and CDR2 SQIVND (reference sequence). The CDR3 covers 15 residues. Trimming removed 3 bases at V and 1 base at J, with 10 bases between. In DNA, the CDR3 is TGTGCCAGTAGTATGGGGCAGGGGAGCAATCAGCCCCAGCATTTT. This codes for CASSMGQGSNQPQHF.

Only one count was recorded for this clone. This chain connects TRBV5-5 to TRBJ1-6; no definite D call. This CDR3 spans 15 amino acids. V was trimmed by 0 bases and J by 9 bases, leaving 13 bases between them. Germline CDR1 and CDR2: SGHKS and YYEKEE (reference sequence). The CDR3 reads CASSLGAEMSSPLHF. In DNA form, the CDR3 reads TGTGCCAGCAGCTTGGGGGCAGAAATGTCTTCACCCCTCCACTTT.

The chain couples TRBV7-3 to TRBJ2-1; 13 bases are a match to TRBD2. Per germline, CDR1 SGHTA and CDR2 FQGTGA. The CDR3 runs 17 residues. V dropped 5 bases and J dropped 7; count of bases not matched to a gene: 11. The CDR3 DNA reads TGTGCCAGCAGCGGGACAAACGGGACTAGCGGGGTGAATGAGCAGTTCTTC. Translation: CASSGTNGTSGVNEQFF.

This chain links TRBV2 with TRBJ2-5, with TRBD2 matching over 13 bases. The CDR3 contains 19 residues. Germline CDR1 SNHLY, CDR2 FYNNEI. Unmatched junction bases numbered 13, after V lost 4 bases and J lost 2 bases. The CDR3, as DNA: TGTGCCAGCAGTGGGGGCCGAGGGACTAGCGGGGAGGGGCAAGAGACCCAGTACTTC. It codes for CASSGGRGTSGEGQETQYF.

This clone was picked up one time. V usage is TRBV10-3 and J usage is TRBJ1-2, with 7 bases identical to TRBD1. CDR1 is ENHRY and CDR2 is SYGVKD in the germline V gene. V gave up 10 bases and J gave up 6 bases; unmatched junction bases: 8. The CDR3 totals 12 residues. DNA for the CDR3: TGTGCCACCACTCAGACAGGGCATGGCTACACCTTC. It encodes CATTQTGHGYTF.

The rearrangement uses TRBV14 and TRBJ2-2, with 8 bases matching TRBD2. V lost 4 bases to trimming and J lost 6 bases; unmatched junction nucleotides: 7. The V gene's germline CDR1 is SGHDN and CDR2 FVKESK. This CDR3 is built from 15 residues. CDR3 amino acids: CASSLSGIKAGELFF. Here the CDR3 DNA reads TGTGCCAGCAGCCTTAGCGGGATAAAGGCCGGGGAGCTGTTTTTT.

The chain uses TRBV7-9 and TRBJ1-4, with 7 bases aligning to TRBD1. After removal of 1 base from V and 4 bases from J, the junction contained 3 bases not matched to a gene. Germline lookup yields CDR1 SEHNR and CDR2 FQNEAQ (reference sequence). The CDR3 has 15 amino acids. CDR3 sequence reads: CASSLGTGLNEKLFF. As DNA, the CDR3 is TGTGCCAGCAGCTTAGGGACAGGACTTAATGAAAAACTGTTTTTT.

The rearrangement links TRBV14 to TRBJ2-5, with 8 bases lining up with TRBD1. This CDR3 comprises 17 residues. V was pared by 0 bases and J by 4 bases, with 10 bases of the junction left unmatched. The V gene's germline CDR1 is SGHDN and CDR2 FVKESK. Here the CDR3 DNA reads TGTGCCAGCAGCCAAGATCGTCTTTTACAGGGGGTAGAGACCCAGTACTTC. It translates to CASSQDRLLQGVETQYF.

This clone was detected once. The chain is built from TRBV5-1 and TRBJ2-2; TRBD1 agrees at 9 bases. The CDR3 totals 19 residues. V lost 3 bases and J lost 4; bases outside the gene matches: 16. CDR1 and CDR2 from the germline V gene are SGHRS and YFSETQ. The CDR3 nucleotides are TGCGCCAGCAGCTCCCGGGACAGGGTATATCGCGAACTCACCGGGGAGCTGTTTTTT. Translation: CASSSRDRVYRELTGELFF.

J is TRBJ2-6 and V is TRBV20-1; a possible D gene is TRBD1 (6 bases). The CDR3 extends over 14 amino acids. Looked up from germline, CDR1 is DFQATT and CDR2 is SNEGSKA (reference sequence). V lost 3 bases, J lost 2 bases, and 8 bases lay in between. CDR3 nucleotides: TGCAGTGCTAGTAAGGGGGCTGGGGCCAACGTCCTGACTTTC. It specifies CSASKGAGANVLTF.

CDR3: CASSIPSGTSGEETQYF. The CDR3, as DNA: TGTGCCAGTAGTATCCCCTCCGGGACTAGCGGGGAAGAGACCCAGTACTTC. The V call is TRBV19, the J call TRBJ2-5, with 13 nucleotides matching TRBD2. Per the germline V gene, CDR1 is LNHDA and CDR2 is SQIVND (reference sequence). CDR3 length equals 17 residues. The V segment lost 3 bases and the J segment 3 bases; nucleotides outside the gene matches: 7.

The gene calls are TRBV19 and TRBJ1-1; D gene uncertain. Trimming pared 1 base from V and 4 bases from J, leaving 7 bases between. The CDR3 has 13 residues. Germline V gene data show CDR1 as LNHDA and CDR2 as SQIVND (reference sequence). CDR3: CASSIVGITEAFF. The CDR3 region has the DNA TGTGCCAGTAGTATAGTTGGCATCACTGAAGCTTTCTTT. The complete variable domain, with remaining parts taken from reference TRBV19 and TRBJ1-1, reads DGGITQSPKYLFRKEGQNVTLSCEQNLNHDAMYWYRQDPGQGLRLIYYSQIVNDFQKGDIAEGYSVSREKKESFPLTVTSAQKNPTAFYLCASSIVGITEAFFGQGTRLTVV.

The chain is built from TRBV5-1 and TRBJ2-1; 7 bases are shared with TRBD1. The junction had 5 bases not matched to a gene; V was cut back by 0 bases and J by 5 bases. This CDR3 is built from 15 residues. Per the germline V gene, CDR1 is SGHRS and CDR2 is YFSETQ. The CDR3 here is CASSLGGQTDNEQFF. The CDR3 nucleotides are TGCGCCAGCAGCTTGGGGGGACAGACAGACAATGAGCAGTTCTTC. The full variable domain, in which reference TRBV5-1 and TRBJ2-1 provide the parts outside the CDR3, is KAGVTQTPRYLIKTRGQQVTLSCSPISGHRSVSWYQQTPGQGLQFLFEYFSETQRNKGNFPGRFSGRQFSNSRSEMNVSTLELGDSALYLCASSLGGQTDNEQFFGPGTRLTVL.

This sequence joins TRBV6-2 or TRBV6-3 and TRBJ2-1; D is perhaps TRBD2 (5 bases). The CDR3 loop spans 17 amino acids. Germline CDR1 reads MNHEY; CDR2 reads SVGEGT. With 0 bases removed from V and 4 bases from J, the gap between germline ends came to 16 bases. CDR3 in amino acids: CASSYSVFTRDYNEQFF. Written as DNA, the CDR3 is TGTGCCAGCAGTTACTCTGTCTTCACCCGGGATTACAATGAGCAGTTCTTC.

Only one count was recorded for this clone. This chain links TRBV7-2 with TRBJ2-2, with unresolved D. CDR3 length equals 18 residues. V lost 2 bases and J lost 8, with 24 bases in between. In germline, CDR1 is SGHTA, CDR2 FQGNSA. The CDR3 protein is CASSLLSLSPTIAGELFF. The CDR3 DNA reads as TGTGCCAGCAGCTTATTGTCACTTTCGCCCACCATAGCTGGGGAGCTGTTTTTT.

The CDR3: CASSTTRRTDSNTEAFF. Written as DNA, the CDR3 is TGTGCCAGCTCAACGACTCGTAGGACAGACTCCAACACTGAAGCTTTCTTT. The rearrangement uses TRBV18 and TRBJ1-1; TRBD1 is a possible D gene (6 bases). Trimming pared 5 bases from V and 2 bases from J, leaving 21 bases between. CDR1 and CDR2 from the germline V gene are KGHSH and LQKENI. The CDR3 contains 17 residues.

J is TRBJ2-1 and V is TRBV5-1; possible D gene TRBD2, 7 bases. V lost 5 bases and J lost 0, with 27 bases in between. This CDR3 is built from 20 residues. Germline V gene sequence: CDR1 SGHRS, CDR2 YFSETQ. The CDR3 is CASSYMDRVGGGRSYNEQFF. The CDR3 DNA sequence: TGCGCCAGCAGTTATATGGATCGGGTTGGCGGGGGCCGCTCCTACAATGAGCAGTTCTTC.

The V and J genes are TRBV7-2 and TRBJ1-5, with 8 bases that match TRBD1. The germline CDR1 and CDR2 sequences are SGHTA and FQGNSA. The CDR3 has 16 residues. Trimming cost V 5 bases and J 7 bases; bases outside gene matches: 13. The chain's CDR3 is CASSTGGSRLSQPQHF. CDR3 DNA sequence: TGTGCCAGCAGCACAGGGGGAAGCCGTCTGAGCCAGCCCCAGCATTTT.

The V gene is TRBV19, the J gene TRBJ1-1; D unclear. From germline, CDR1 is LNHDA and CDR2 SQIVND (reference sequence). Deletions cut 3 bases from V and 1 base from J, with 6 bases between. The length of the CDR3 is 13 residues. This CDR3 reads CASSILPNTEAFF. DNA of the CDR3: TGTGCCAGTAGTATTCTACCGAACACTGAAGCTTTCTTT.

There are a few counts of this clone. The chain uses TRBV3-1 (or the pseudogene TRBV3-2) and TRBJ2-3; possibly TRBD1 for D (5 bases). V was pared by 0 bases and J by 0 bases, with 13 bases between. CDR1 and CDR2 from the germline V gene are LGHDT and YNNKEL (reference sequence). This CDR3 has 17 residues. The CDR3 reads CASSQERLGASTDTQYF. The CDR3 coding sequence is TGTGCCAGCAGCCAAGAACGGCTAGGGGCTAGCACAGATACGCAGTATTTT.

This sequence joins TRBV5-1 and TRBJ2-7; 10 bases map to TRBD2. The CDR3 extends over 14 amino acids. Trimming removed 2 bases from V and 5 bases from J; junction bases left unmatched: 4. The germline gives CDR1 SGHRS, CDR2 YFSETQ. CDR3 residues: CASSFSSGRDEQYF. CDR3 DNA: TGCGCCAGCAGCTTCTCTAGCGGGAGAGACGAGCAGTACTTC. The whole variable domain, remainder taken from reference TRBV5-1 and TRBJ2-7, is KAGVTQTPRYLIKTRGQQVTLSCSPISGHRSVSWYQQTPGQGLQFLFEYFSETQRNKGNFPGRFSGRQFSNSRSEMNVSTLELGDSALYLCASSFSSGRDEQYFGPGTRLTVT.

This clone has just one count. The chain joins TRBV27 to TRBJ1-1; D is possibly TRBD1 (6 bases). V lost 11 bases and J lost 4, with 14 bases in between. The CDR3 loop spans 12 amino acids. CDR1 is MNHEY, CDR2 SMNVEV, per germline (reference sequence). CDR3 sequence: CAGQTASTEAFF. The CDR3 coding sequence is TGTGCCGGACAGACCGCGAGCACTGAAGCTTTCTTT.